The 18 T cell receptor beta chains presented below share a single source sample, sequenced in a study of shared clonotypes between healthy human individuals. Measured with immunoSEQ multiplex PCR; TCRdb has only the in-frame clones, and not every one. The table shows about 2.3 million clones, with approximately 93% occurring only once. Sequencing was performed on naive CD4+ T cells from PBMCs. Subset specified: CD45RA+ positively selected. All receptors derive from a man between 18 and 35 years old in good health. Some clones in this sample may be carry-over from other donors' samples.

This sequence joins TRBV6-1 and TRBJ2-1, with D perhaps given as TRBD1 or TRBD2 (6 bases each). The CDR3 is 16 residues long. V lost 2 bases to trimming and J lost 9 bases, with 20 bases between them. Looked up from germline, CDR1 is MNHNS and CDR2 is SASEGT. For the CDR3, the DNA is TGTGCCAGCAGTGAACAACTAGGAGGGCCCAGGGGTGAGCAGTTCTTC. Translated: CASSEQLGGPRGEQFF.

V and J are TRBV10-3 and TRBJ2-2; TRBD1 matches 10 bases. CDR1 and CDR2 (germline): ENHRY, SYGVKD. The ends lost 5 bases at V and 7 bases at J; junction bases unmatched: 7. The CDR3 totals 15 residues. CDR3 sequence: CAISTGTGAVGELFF. In DNA, the CDR3 is TGTGCCATCAGTACGGGGACAGGGGCCGTCGGGGAGCTGTTTTTT.

The chain links TRBV19 to TRBJ1-5; 11 bases are shared with TRBD1. This CDR3 has 14 amino acids. Germline V gives CDR1 LNHDA, CDR2 SQIVND (reference sequence). The trim removed 5 bases at V and 10 bases at J, leaving 7 bases unmatched. CDR3 in amino acids: CASSLRTGGYPQHF. DNA for the CDR3: TGTGCCAGTAGTCTAAGGACAGGGGGCTACCCCCAGCATTTT.

J is TRBJ2-7 and V is TRBV18; possibly TRBD2 for D (5 bases). The V end lost 2 bases, the J end lost 2 bases, and 19 bases lay between the germline ends. This CDR3 has 17 amino acids. Germline-derived CDR1 and CDR2 are KGHSH and LQKENI. CDR3 sequence reads: CASSPKSVGLATYEQYF. CDR3 in DNA: TGTGCCAGCTCACCAAAGTCGGTCGGGCTAGCCACCTACGAGCAGTACTTC.

The rearrangement joins TRBV21-1 to TRBJ1-4; the table's D call of TRBD1 was not tested on the DNA. TRBV21-1 is annotated as a pseudogene. The CDR3 loop spans 18 amino acids. Written as DNA, the CDR3 is TGTGCCAGCAGCAGCAAAACCGCGGGACAGGGCTCTAATGAAAAACTGTTTTTT. This codes for CASSSKTAGQGSNEKLFF.

The chain is built from TRBV7-9 and TRBJ2-7; 8 bases agree with TRBD1. Germline values: CDR1 SEHNR, CDR2 FQNEAQ (reference sequence). The CDR3 sequence is 16 residues long. The V segment lost 5 bases and the J segment 3 bases; nucleotides outside the gene matches: 12. In DNA, the CDR3 is TGTGCCAGCAGCCACCTATACCGGGACAGGCACTACGAGCAGTACTTC. Its protein product is CASSHLYRDRHYEQYF.

The chain links TRBV9 to TRBJ2-5; no clear D. The germline V and J ends were trimmed by 2 bases and 5 bases, with 16 bases remaining between them. This CDR3 comprises 15 residues. Germline V gene sequence: CDR1 SGDLS, CDR2 YYNGEE. Written as DNA, the CDR3 is TGTGCCAGCAGCGTTTTGGAAGTGGCGGTGGAGACCCAGTACTTC. It translates to CASSVLEVAVETQYF.

The rearrangement uses TRBV7-2 and TRBJ2-7, with 7 nucleotides matching TRBD2. Germline V gene data show CDR1 as SGHTA and CDR2 as FQGNSA. The CDR3 is 16 residues long. With V trimmed by 1 base and J by 6 bases, 12 bases remained unmatched. In nucleotides, the CDR3 is TGTGCCAGCAGCTTAGGATTTCGCGGGAGACCCTTCGAGCAGTACTTC. Protein: CASSLGFRGRPFEQYF. Full variable domain (remainder filled in from reference TRBV7-2 and TRBJ2-7): GAGVSQSPSNKVTEKGKDVELRCDPISGHTALYWYRQSLGQGLEFLIYFQGNSAPDKSGLPSDRFSAERTGGSVSTLTIQRTQQEDSAVYLCASSLGFRGRPFEQYFGPGTRLTVT.

Points on this clone: Relative to the germline gene, one junction end is altered; a read error may explain this. This chain uses TRBV2 with TRBJ2-3, with D possibly TRBD1 on 6 matching bases. Germline V gene data show CDR1 as SNHLY and CDR2 as FYNNEI. The CDR3 sequence is 13 residues long. CDR3 bases: TGTGCCAGCAGCCCACAGGGCACGGATACGCAGTATTTT. This translates into CASSPQGTDTQYF.

The chain recombines TRBV19 with TRBJ1-4; D is ambiguous. The germline V gene has CDR1 LNHDA and CDR2 SQIVND (reference sequence). The germline V and J ends were trimmed by 4 bases and 5 bases, with 17 bases remaining between them. The CDR3 sequence is 16 residues long. Written as DNA, the CDR3 is TGTGCCAGTAGTACCGAAGGGCTCAGCGGGAATGAAAAACTGTTTTTT. It yields the protein CASSTEGLSGNEKLFF.

The V gene is TRBV5-1, the J gene TRBJ2-3; TRBD2 matches 14 bases. CDR3 length: 17 residues. The trim removed 4 bases at V and 1 base at J, leaving 5 bases unmatched. Germline CDR1 and CDR2: SGHRS and YFSETQ. The CDR3 reads CASSAGLAGVGTDTQYF. In DNA, the CDR3 is TGCGCCAGCAGCGCGGGACTAGCGGGAGTCGGCACAGATACGCAGTATTTT.

CDR3 sequence (DNA): TGTGCCAGCTCAACGACAGGGGAAGAAACGACTGAAGCTTTCTTT. Residues: CASSTTGEETTEAFF. The V gene is TRBV18, the J gene TRBJ1-1, with TRBD1 matching 8 bases. CDR1 is KGHSH, CDR2 LQKENI, per germline. The V and J ends lost 5 bases and 5 bases, in that order; junction bases with no gene match: 10. The CDR3 runs to 15 residues.

The chain recombines TRBV18 with TRBJ1-5; 9 bases fit TRBD1. Trimming cost V 2 bases and J 2 bases; bases outside gene matches: 4. Germline CDR1 is KGHSH and CDR2 is LQKENI. This CDR3 is 16 amino acids long. The CDR3 sequence: CASSPGGQGGNQPQHF. The DNA of the CDR3 is TGTGCCAGCTCACCAGGGGGACAGGGCGGCAATCAGCCCCAGCATTTT.

Only a few counts were recorded for this clone. The chain joins TRBV30 to TRBJ2-5, with 12 bases that match TRBD2. Germline CDR1 and CDR2: GTSNPN and SVGIG (reference sequence). The CDR3 has 15 residues. V trimming: 4 bases; J trimming: 5 bases; junction bases outside the gene matches: 8. Here the CDR3 DNA reads TGTGCCTGGACTCAGAGAGGGACTAGCGGGGAGACCCAGTACTTC. Protein: CAWTQRGTSGETQYF.

J is TRBJ1-4 and V is TRBV29-1; no clear D. V lost 8 bases and J 3 bases, leaving 13 bases between the germline ends. This CDR3 comprises 13 residues. Germline CDR1 SQVTM, CDR2 ANQGSEA. DNA of the CDR3: TGCAGCTCCTCGCGGGGTCCTAATGAAAAACTGTTTTTT. Protein sequence: CSSSRGPNEKLFF.

As concerns this clone: The same CDR3 also results from other DNA sequences found in this sample. This sequence joins TRBV5-1 and TRBJ2-3, with D maybe TRBD1 (5 bases). V lost 0 bases and J 0 bases, leaving 14 bases between the germline ends. CDR1 SGHRS and CDR2 YFSETQ come from the germline V gene. This CDR3 contains 17 residues. The CDR3 reads CASSLAEAGPSTDTQYF. The CDR3 coding sequence is TGCGCCAGCAGCTTGGCCGAGGCAGGGCCTAGCACAGATACGCAGTATTTT.

The J gene is TRBJ1-5, the V gene TRBV6-1, with D maybe TRBD1 (6 bases). CDR3 length: 14 residues. The V and J ends lost 6 bases and 5 bases respectively, with 14 bases between them. Germline loops: CDR1 MNHNS, CDR2 SASEGT. This chain's CDR3 is CASSLAGADQPQHF. Written as DNA, the CDR3 is TGTGCCAGCAGCCTTGCAGGGGCTGATCAGCCCCAGCATTTT.

This rearrangement joins TRBV5-4 to TRBJ2-7; D possibly corresponds to TRBD2 (6 bases). The CDR3 is made up of 14 amino acids. The V and J ends lost 1 base and 4 bases respectively, with 12 bases between them. Per germline, CDR1 SGHNT and CDR2 YYREEE (reference sequence). CDR3 in DNA: TGTGCCAGCAGCTTGAGTACTAGCAGGTACGAGCAGTACTTC. It translates to CASSLSTSRYEQYF.